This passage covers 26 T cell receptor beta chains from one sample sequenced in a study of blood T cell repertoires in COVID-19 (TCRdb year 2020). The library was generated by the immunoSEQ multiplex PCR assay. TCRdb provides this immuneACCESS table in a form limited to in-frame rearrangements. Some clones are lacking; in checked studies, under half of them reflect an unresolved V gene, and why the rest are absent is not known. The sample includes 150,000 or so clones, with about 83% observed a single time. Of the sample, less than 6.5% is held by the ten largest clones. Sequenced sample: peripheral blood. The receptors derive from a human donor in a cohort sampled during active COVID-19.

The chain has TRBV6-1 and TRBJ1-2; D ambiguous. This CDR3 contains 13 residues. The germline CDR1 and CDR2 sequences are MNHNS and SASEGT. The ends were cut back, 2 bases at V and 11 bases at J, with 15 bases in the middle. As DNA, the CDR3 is TGTGCCAGCAGTGAAATGGGTACCTCGAGGTACACCTTC. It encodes CASSEMGTSRYTF.

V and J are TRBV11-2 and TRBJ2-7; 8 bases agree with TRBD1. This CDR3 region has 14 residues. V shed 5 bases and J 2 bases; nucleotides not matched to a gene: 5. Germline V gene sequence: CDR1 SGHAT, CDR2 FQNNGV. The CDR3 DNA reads TGTGCCAGCAGCCCCAGGGGGCACACCTACGAGCAGTACTTC. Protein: CASSPRGHTYEQYF.

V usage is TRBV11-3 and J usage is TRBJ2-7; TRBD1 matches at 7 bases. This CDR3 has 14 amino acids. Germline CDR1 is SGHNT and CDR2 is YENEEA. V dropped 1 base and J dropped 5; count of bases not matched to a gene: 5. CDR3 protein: CASSLVSTGDEQYF. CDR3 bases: TGTGCCAGCAGCTTAGTTAGTACAGGGGACGAGCAGTACTTC.

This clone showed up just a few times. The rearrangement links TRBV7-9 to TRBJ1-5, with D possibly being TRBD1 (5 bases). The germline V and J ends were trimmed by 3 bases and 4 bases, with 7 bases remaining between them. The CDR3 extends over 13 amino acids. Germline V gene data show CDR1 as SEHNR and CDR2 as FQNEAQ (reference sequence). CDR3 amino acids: CASSFQGNQPQHF. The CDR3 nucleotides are TGTGCCAGCAGCTTTCAGGGTAATCAGCCCCAGCATTTT.

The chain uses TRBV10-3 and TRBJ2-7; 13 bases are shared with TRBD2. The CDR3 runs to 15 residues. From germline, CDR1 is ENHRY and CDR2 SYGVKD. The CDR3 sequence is CPEMCPRTSGSEQYF. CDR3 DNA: TGTCCCGAGATGTGTCCCCGGACTAGCGGGAGCGAGCAGTACTTC.

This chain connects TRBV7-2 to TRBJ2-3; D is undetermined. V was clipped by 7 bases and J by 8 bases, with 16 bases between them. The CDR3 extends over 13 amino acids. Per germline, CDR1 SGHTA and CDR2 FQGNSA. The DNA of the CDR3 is TGTGCCAGCACGAATCCCTCCAGTACTACGCAGTATTTT. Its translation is CASTNPSSTTQYF.

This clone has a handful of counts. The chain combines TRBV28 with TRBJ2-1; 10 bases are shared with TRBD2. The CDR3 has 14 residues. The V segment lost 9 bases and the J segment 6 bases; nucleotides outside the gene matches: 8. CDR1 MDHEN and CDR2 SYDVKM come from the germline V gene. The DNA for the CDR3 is TGTGCCAGTCTGCTAGCGGGAGAGGGCAATGAGCAGTTCTTC. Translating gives CASLLAGEGNEQFF.

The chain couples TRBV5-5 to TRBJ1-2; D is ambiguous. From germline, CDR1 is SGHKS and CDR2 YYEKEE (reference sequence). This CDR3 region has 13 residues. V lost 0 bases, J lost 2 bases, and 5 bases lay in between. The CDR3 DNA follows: TGTGCCAGCAGCTTGGCAGTGAACTATGGCTACACCTTC. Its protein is CASSLAVNYGYTF.

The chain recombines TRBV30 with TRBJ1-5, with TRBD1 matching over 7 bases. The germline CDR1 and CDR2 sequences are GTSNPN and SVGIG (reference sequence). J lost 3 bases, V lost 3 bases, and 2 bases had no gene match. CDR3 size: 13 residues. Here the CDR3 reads CAWRTGTNQPQHF. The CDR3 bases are TGTGCCTGGAGGACAGGGACCAATCAGCCCCAGCATTTT.

CDR3 in DNA: TGTGCCAGCAGCTGGGGGGGACAACAAGAGACCCAGTACTTC. It specifies CASSWGGQQETQYF. V and J are TRBV5-6 and TRBJ2-5; D might be TRBD2 (7 bases). The CDR3 has 14 amino acids. The germline V and J ends were trimmed by 3 bases and 2 bases, with 11 bases remaining between them. Germline V gives CDR1 SGHDT, CDR2 YYEEEE.

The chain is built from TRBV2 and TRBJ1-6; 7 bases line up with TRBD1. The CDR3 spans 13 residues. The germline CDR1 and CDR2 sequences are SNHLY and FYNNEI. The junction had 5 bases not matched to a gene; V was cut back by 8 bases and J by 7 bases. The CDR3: CASQEGANSPLHF. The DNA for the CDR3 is TGTGCCAGCCAGGAGGGGGCAAATTCACCCCTCCACTTT.

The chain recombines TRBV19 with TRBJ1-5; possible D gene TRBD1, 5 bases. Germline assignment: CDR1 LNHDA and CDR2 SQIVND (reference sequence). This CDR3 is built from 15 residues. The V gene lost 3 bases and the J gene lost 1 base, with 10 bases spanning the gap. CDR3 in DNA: TGTGCCAGTAGTATTGGGGGGTTAAGCAATCAGCCCCAGCATTTT. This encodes CASSIGGLSNQPQHF.

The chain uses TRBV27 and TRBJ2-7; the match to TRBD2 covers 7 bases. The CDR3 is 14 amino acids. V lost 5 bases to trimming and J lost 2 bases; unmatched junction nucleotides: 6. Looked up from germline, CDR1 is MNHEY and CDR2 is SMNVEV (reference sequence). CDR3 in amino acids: CASSIGTIPYEQYF. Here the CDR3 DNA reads TGTGCCAGCAGTATCGGGACTATTCCCTACGAGCAGTACTTC.

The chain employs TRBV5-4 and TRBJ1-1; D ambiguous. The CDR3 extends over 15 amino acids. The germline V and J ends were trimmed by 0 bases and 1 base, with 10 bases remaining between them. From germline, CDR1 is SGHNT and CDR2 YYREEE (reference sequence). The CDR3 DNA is TGTGCCAGCAGCTTGGGGGCGGGCTCGAACACTGAAGCTTTCTTT. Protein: CASSLGAGSNTEAFF. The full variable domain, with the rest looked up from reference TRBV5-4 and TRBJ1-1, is ETGVTQSPTHLIKTRGQQVTLRCSSQSGHNTVSWYQQALGQGPQFIFQYYREEENGRGNFPPRFSGLQFPNYSSELNVNALELDDSALYLCASSLGAGSNTEAFFGQGTRLTVV.

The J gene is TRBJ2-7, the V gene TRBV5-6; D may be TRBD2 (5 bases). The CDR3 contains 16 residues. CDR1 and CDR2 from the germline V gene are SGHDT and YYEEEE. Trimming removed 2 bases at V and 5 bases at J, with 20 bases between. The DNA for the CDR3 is TGTGCCAGCAGCTTCGCTGAGCGGTTTGTGTCTGACGAGCAGTACTTC. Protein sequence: CASSFAERFVSDEQYF.

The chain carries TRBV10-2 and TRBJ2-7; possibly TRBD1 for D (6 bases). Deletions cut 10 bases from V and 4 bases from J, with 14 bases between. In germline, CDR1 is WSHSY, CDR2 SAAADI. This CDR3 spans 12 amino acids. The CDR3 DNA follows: TGCGCCACAACAGGGCTTGCTTACGAGCAGTACTTC. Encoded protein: CATTGLAYEQYF.

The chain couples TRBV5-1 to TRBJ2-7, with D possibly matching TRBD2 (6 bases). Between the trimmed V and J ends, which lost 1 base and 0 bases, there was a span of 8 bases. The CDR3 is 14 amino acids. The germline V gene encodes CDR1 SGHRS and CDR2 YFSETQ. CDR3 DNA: TGCGCCAGCAGCTTGATGGGAGGCTCCTACGAGCAGTACTTC. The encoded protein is CASSLMGGSYEQYF.

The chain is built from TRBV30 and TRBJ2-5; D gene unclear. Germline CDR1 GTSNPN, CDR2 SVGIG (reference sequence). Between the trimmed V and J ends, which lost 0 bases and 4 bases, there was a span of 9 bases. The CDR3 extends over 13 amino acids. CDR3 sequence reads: CAWSVWSSETQYF. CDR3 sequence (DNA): TGTGCCTGGAGTGTCTGGAGTTCAGAGACCCAGTACTTC.

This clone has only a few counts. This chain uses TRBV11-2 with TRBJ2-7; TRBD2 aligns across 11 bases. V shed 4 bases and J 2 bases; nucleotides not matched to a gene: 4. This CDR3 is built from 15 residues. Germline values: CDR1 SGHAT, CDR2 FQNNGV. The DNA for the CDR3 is TGTGCCAGCAGCTCTAGCGGGGGGAATGCCTACGAGCAGTACTTC. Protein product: CASSSSGGNAYEQYF.

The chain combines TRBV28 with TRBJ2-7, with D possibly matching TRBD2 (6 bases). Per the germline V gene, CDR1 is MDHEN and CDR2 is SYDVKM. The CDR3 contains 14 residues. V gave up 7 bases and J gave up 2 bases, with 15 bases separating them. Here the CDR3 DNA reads TGTGCCAGCAATGAGCGGGCCGATCCCTACGAGCAGTACTTC. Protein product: CASNERADPYEQYF. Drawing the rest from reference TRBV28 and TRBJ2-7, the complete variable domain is DVKVTQSSRYLVKRTGEKVFLECVQDMDHENMFWYRQDPGLGLRLIYFSYDVKMKEKGDIPEGYSVSREKKERFSLILESASTNQTSMYLCASNERADPYEQYFGPGTRLTVT.

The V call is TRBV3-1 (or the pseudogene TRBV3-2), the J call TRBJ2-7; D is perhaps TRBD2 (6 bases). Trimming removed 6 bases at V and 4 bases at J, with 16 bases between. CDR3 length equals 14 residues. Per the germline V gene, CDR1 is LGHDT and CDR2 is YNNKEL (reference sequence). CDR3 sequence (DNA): TGTGCCAGCAGTCCAGGGCTGGGGAGGTACGAGCAGTACTTC. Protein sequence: CASSPGLGRYEQYF.

The CDR3: CASSLAGLSSDAYEQYF. The CDR3 nucleotides are TGCGCCAGCAGCTTGGCCGGCCTATCTAGCGACGCCTACGAGCAGTACTTC. The chain is built from TRBV5-1 and TRBJ2-7, with D possibly being TRBD2 (6 bases). Germline V CDR1 and CDR2: SGHRS, YFSETQ. The CDR3 sequence is 17 residues long. The V and J ends lost 0 bases and 2 bases respectively, with 18 bases between them.

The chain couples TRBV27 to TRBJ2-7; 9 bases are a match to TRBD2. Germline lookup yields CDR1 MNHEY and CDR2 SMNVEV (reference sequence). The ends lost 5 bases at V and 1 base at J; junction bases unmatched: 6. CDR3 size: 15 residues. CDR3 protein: CASSPAGGGSYEQYF. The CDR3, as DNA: TGTGCCAGCAGTCCAGCGGGAGGTGGTTCCTACGAGCAGTACTTC.

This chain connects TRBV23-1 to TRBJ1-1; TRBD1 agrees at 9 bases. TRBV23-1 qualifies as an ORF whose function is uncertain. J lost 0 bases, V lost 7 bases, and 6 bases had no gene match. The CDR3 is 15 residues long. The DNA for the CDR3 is TGCGCCAGCATTTGGGACAGGGTTCTGAACACTGAAGCTTTCTTT. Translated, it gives CASIWDRVLNTEAFF.

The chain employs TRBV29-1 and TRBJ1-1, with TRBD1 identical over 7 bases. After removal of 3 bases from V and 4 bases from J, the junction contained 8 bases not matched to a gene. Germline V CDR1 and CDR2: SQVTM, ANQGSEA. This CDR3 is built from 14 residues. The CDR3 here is CSVDEGPGGTEAFF. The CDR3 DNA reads TGCAGCGTTGACGAAGGGCCAGGGGGCACTGAAGCTTTCTTT.

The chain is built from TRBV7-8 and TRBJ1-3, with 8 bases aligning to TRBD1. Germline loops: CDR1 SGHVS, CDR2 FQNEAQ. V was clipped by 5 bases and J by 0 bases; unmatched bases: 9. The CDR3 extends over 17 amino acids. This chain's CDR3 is CASSPRQGLISGNTIYF. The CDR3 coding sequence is TGTGCCAGCAGCCCCCGACAGGGGCTAATCTCTGGAAACACCATATATTTT.